Below, one T cell receptor (beta chain) is given with its context. The antigen is unknown. The data are from a study of OX40 agonist ivuxolimab in advanced cancers. Study-wide background: Each patient was given ivuxolimab into a vein every 2 weeks, at 0.01 to 10 mg/kg. Anti-PD-1, anti-PD-L1 or anti-CTLA-4 therapy given earlier was allowed, and 40% had some. Partial responses were achieved by three patients, one with hepatocellular carcinoma and two with cutaneous melanoma.

The data were produced by immunoSEQ multiplex PCR, yet TCRdb's version contains in-frame clones alone and is incomplete. There are 85,000 to 100,000 clones in the sample; 85% to 95% occur only once, and roughly 0.27% lies in the top ten. Per germline, CDR1 MNHNS and CDR2 SASEGT. This CDR3 contains 16 residues. V dropped 4 bases and J dropped 10 bases, with 20 bases sitting between them. Whole-study results and caveats: Expansion of clones was among the lowest in partial responders at 0.1-3.0 mg/kg.

This material consisted of CD4+ or CD8+ T cells sorted from blood, taken in a trial of the OX40 agonist ivuxolimab. The clonotype originates from an adult with an advanced solid tumor such as melanoma, head and neck, liver or kidney cancer. The chain is built from TRBV6-1 and TRBJ1-6; maybe TRBD1 (5 bases). In nucleotides, the CDR3 is TGTGCCAGCAGTGGGGGCAACAGGCTACTAGGGTCACCCCTCCACTTT. This encodes CASSGGNRLLGSPLHF.